These T cell receptor beta chains were read from a single sample in a study of identical twins. One entry per CDR3 protein results from TCRdb running MiXCR on the 5' RACE reads. Among around 1.7 million distinct CDR3 sequences, roughly 35% were seen once, and the ten largest hold approximately 0.25%. Sequenced material: cord blood. These receptors were collected from a newborn girl in good health. Both conserved end residues are part of each CDR3. A D gene is named only where the DNA matches it firmly. Rows may omit the clone size; those that give it use once, few, many or a size class.

few	17	TRBD2	TRBJ2-3	TRBV7-2	CASSPKLAGGPTDTQYF	TGTGCCAGCAGTCCTAAGTTAGCGGGAGGGCCCACAGATACGCAGTATTTT
NA	13	NA	TRBJ2-4	TRBV5-1	CASSANGGHIQYF	TGCGCCAGCAGCGCCAACGGGGGTCACATTCAGTACTTC
NA	15	NA	TRBJ2-7	TRBV9	CASSVSSSGSYEHYF	TGTGCCAGCAGCGTTTCAAGTAGCGGCTCCTACGAGCACTACTTC
many	14	TRBD1	TRBJ2-7	TRBV12-3/TRBV12-4	CASSLGQGVYEQYF	TGCGCCAGCAGCTTGGGACAGGGGGTTTACGAGCAGTACTTC
NA	15	TRBD2	TRBJ2-3	TRBV28	CASSSSGARPDTQYF	TGTGCCAGCAGCTCTAGCGGGGCCCGCCCAGATACGCAGTATTTT
NA	15	NA	TRBJ1-1	TRBV3-1	CASSQVFGRRSEAFF	TGTGCCAGCAGCCAAGTTTTTGGTCGGCGTAGTGAAGCTTTCTTT
few	15	NA	TRBJ2-7	TRBV20-1	CSARDLTGPSYEQYF	TGCAGTGCTAGAGATTTGACGGGGCCTTCCTACGAGCAGTACTTC
NA	14	NA	TRBJ1-1	TRBV5-1	CASSPGMMNTEAFF	TGCGCCAGCAGCCCGGGGATGATGAACACTGAAGCTTTCTTT
few	14	NA	TRBJ1-1	TRBV5-4	CASSLTAGNTEAFF	TGTGCCAGCAGCTTGACGGCAGGGAACACTGAAGCTTTCTTT
few	11	NA	TRBJ1-4	TRBV3-1	CASSQDVPLFF	TGTGCCAGCAGCCAAGATGTACCCCTGTTTTTT
NA	18	TRBD2	TRBJ2-1	TRBV20-1	CSARDGGGGRSRWNEQFF	TGCAGTGCTAGAGATGGGGGTGGCGGGAGGTCCAGATGGAATGAGCAGTTCTTC
NA	12	NA	TRBJ2-5	TRBV20-1	CSARVGQYGQYF	TGCAGTGCTAGAGTCGGCCAGTACGGGCAGTACTTC
NA	13	NA	TRBJ1-2	TRBV20-1	CSASYRGYYGYTF	TGCAGTGCAAGCTACCGGGGTTACTATGGCTACACCTTC
few	14	NA	TRBJ2-1	TRBV6-4	CASSDSFRTPEQFF	TGTGCCAGCAGTGACTCATTTCGGACCCCTGAGCAGTTCTTC
NA	16	NA	TRBJ2-7	TRBV9	CASSVDGYGSVYEQYF	TGTGCCAGCAGCGTAGATGGGTACGGGTCCGTCTACGAGCAGTACTTC
NA	16	NA	TRBJ1-4	TRBV7-9	CASSSLSGATNEKLFF	TGTGCCAGCAGCTCTCTATCAGGGGCCACTAATGAAAAACTGTTTTTT
NA	14	NA	TRBJ1-3	TRBV29-1	CSVEGGHSGNTIYF	TGCAGCGTTGAAGGGGGACACTCTGGAAACACCATATATTTT
NA	15	NA	TRBJ2-5	TRBV7-9	CASSLNAGAYNEQYF	TGTGCCAGCAGCTTAAATGCGGGGGCCTACAATGAGCAGTACTTC
once	15	NA	TRBJ1-1	TRBV19	CASSSGGTGNTEAFF	TGTGCCAGTAGTTCAGGAGGGACGGGAAACACTGAAGCTTTCTTT
NA	14	TRBD2	TRBJ2-4	TRBV29-1	CSVGGGSRKNIQYF	TGCAGCGTTGGGGGGGGGTCCCGGAAAAACATTCAGTACTTC
few	15	TRBD1	TRBJ2-1	TRBV9	CASSARDSSWGEQFF	TGTGCCAGCAGCGCCCGGGACAGTTCTTGGGGTGAGCAGTTCTTC
NA	14	NA	TRBJ1-6	TRBV20-1	CSAPMWGVNSPLHF	TGCAGTGCCCCCATGTGGGGGGTAAATTCACCCCTCCACTTT
NA	17	TRBD2	TRBJ2-3	TRBV7-9	CASSFTSSSGSINTQYF	TGTGCCAGCAGCTTCACGAGCTCTAGCGGGAGTATTAATACGCAGTATTTT
NA	16	TRBD2	TRBJ2-1	TRBV3-1	CASSQQPRTSFNEQFF	TGTGCCAGCAGCCAACAACCCAGGACTAGTTTCAATGAGCAGTTCTTC
NA	15	TRBD1	TRBJ1-4	TRBV5-1	CASSLDRTGSEKLFF	TGCGCCAGCAGCTTGGATCGGACAGGGTCTGAAAAACTGTTTTTT
NA	15	TRBD2	TRBJ2-3	TRBV20-1	CGAGGGSYSTDTQYF	TGCGGTGCCGGGGGGGGCTCCTATAGCACAGATACGCAGTATTTT
few	15	TRBD1	TRBJ1-4	TRBV18	CASSPRGQANEKLFF	TGTGCCAGCTCTCCCAGGGGGCAGGCTAATGAAAAACTGTTTTTT
NA	15	NA	TRBJ2-5	TRBV6-5	CASSYGAGRQETQYF	TGTGCCAGCAGTTACGGGGCAGGGCGACAAGAGACCCAGTACTTC
NA	18	TRBD1	TRBJ2-6	TRBV15	CATSRGTGVFSGANVLTF	TGTGCCACCAGCAGGGGGACAGGGGTATTCTCTGGGGCCAACGTCCTGACTTTC
few	15	TRBD1	TRBJ2-5	TRBV5-1	CASRKRGQSGETQYF	TGCGCCAGCAGAAAACGGGGACAGTCGGGAGAGACCCAGTACTTC
NA	14	NA	TRBJ1-1	TRBV3-1	CASSQAGTNTEAFF	TGTGCCAGCAGCCAAGCTGGGACGAACACTGAAGCTTTCTTT
NA	16	NA	TRBJ2-7	TRBV6-5	CASSYNLFQGKYEQYF	TGTGCCAGCAGTTACAACCTATTTCAGGGGAAGTACGAGCAGTACTTC
once	16	NA	TRBJ2-1	TRBV23-1	CASSQWEPPIVNEQFF	TGCGCCAGCAGTCAATGGGAGCCTCCAATTGTCAATGAGCAGTTCTTC
few	14	TRBD1	TRBJ2-5	TRBV10-3	CAIRSGQGRETQYF	TGTGCCATCAGATCCGGACAGGGCAGGGAGACCCAGTACTTC
many	15	NA	TRBJ1-2	TRBV28	CASSPITGTSYGYTF	TGTGCCAGCAGTCCAATAACCGGGACATCGTATGGCTACACCTTC
few	12	NA	TRBJ1-1	TRBV29-1	CSVDDRSTEAFF	TGCAGCGTAGATGACAGGTCCACTGAAGCTTTCTTT
NA	17	NA	TRBJ2-3	TRBV6-5	CASSSTFPGTSTDTQYF	TGTGCCAGCAGTTCCACTTTCCCAGGGACTAGCACAGATACGCAGTATTTT
few	18	TRBD1	TRBJ2-3	TRBV14	CASSQVVSDRGPTDTQYF	TGTGCCAGCAGCCAAGTGGTTTCGGACAGGGGACCCACAGATACGCAGTATTTT
NA	15	TRBD1	TRBJ2-3	TRBV20-1	CSAPGSGQGTDTQYF	TGCAGTGCCCCGGGCTCTGGACAGGGCACAGATACGCAGTATTTT
many	14	TRBD1	TRBJ2-2	TRBV20-1	CSARQGANTGELFF	TGCAGTGCTAGACAGGGGGCGAACACCGGGGAGCTGTTTTTT
few	15	TRBD2	TRBJ2-1	TRBV3-1	CASSPTSGNSNEQFF	TGTGCCAGCAGCCCCACTAGCGGGAACAGCAATGAGCAGTTCTTC
many	14	TRBD1	TRBJ1-5	TRBV6-5	CASSTQGSNQPQHF	TGTGCCAGCAGTACACAGGGGTCAAATCAGCCCCAGCATTTT
NA	17	NA	TRBJ2-2	TRBV28	CASSLPTRGLTTGELFF	TGTGCCAGCAGTCTCCCGACTAGGGGGTTGACCACCGGGGAGCTGTTTTTT
few	13	NA	TRBJ2-3	TRBV24-1	CATGSAFSDTQYF	TGTGCCACCGGTTCAGCTTTCTCAGATACGCAGTATTTT
few	14	NA	TRBJ2-5	TRBV5-1	CASSFRQNSETQYF	TGCGCCAGCAGCTTTCGGCAGAATTCGGAGACCCAGTACTTC
few	16	NA	TRBJ1-4	TRBV7-2	CASSLRVAGRNEKLFF	TGTGCCAGCAGCTTAAGAGTCGCAGGGCGTAATGAAAAACTGTTTTTT
NA	16	TRBD2	TRBJ2-1	TRBV10-1	CASSESGLAGRDEQFF	TGCGCCAGCAGTGAGTCCGGACTAGCGGGGAGGGATGAGCAGTTCTTC
NA	15	TRBD2	TRBJ2-4	TRBV20-1	CSAPGGVLAKNIQYF	TGCAGTGCCCCGGGGGGGGTCCTAGCCAAAAACATTCAGTACTTC
NA	14	NA	TRBJ2-1	TRBV27	CASSQLGAYNEQFF	TGTGCCAGCAGTCAACTAGGGGCTTACAATGAGCAGTTCTTC
NA	13	NA	TRBJ2-1	TRBV28	CASSLLSSSEQFF	TGTGCCAGCAGTTTACTCTCTAGTAGTGAGCAGTTCTTC
few	17	TRBD2	TRBJ2-5	TRBV7-2	CASSLALRGAVQETQYF	TGTGCCAGCAGCTTAGCTTTGCGGGGGGCGGTACAAGAGACCCAGTACTTC